This T cell receptor (beta chain) was documented in a study of early T cells in non-severe SARS-CoV-2 infection. Study conclusions and caveats: The study's VDJdb matching favored anti-spike CD8 responses and missed private and CD4 specificities.

Trimming left V 2 bases short and J 4 bases short, with 9 bases between. The CDR3 length is 15 residues. The germline V gene encodes CDR1 SEHNR and CDR2 FQNEAQ (reference sequence). TCRdb reanalysed the 5' RACE reads using MiXCR and keeps one entry per CDR3 protein. This sample has about 81,000 distinct CDR3 sequences, with approximately 6% found just once. This clonotype was counted at least ten times. Its antigen is unidentified. This chain joins TRBV7-9 and TRBJ2-6; possibly TRBD1 for D (6 bases). Sequenced sample: whole blood. This TCR came from an adult who was a healthcare worker with PCR-confirmed SARS-CoV-2 infection or an uninfected control (not recorded which). This CDR3 is CASSLRRGGANVLTF. The CDR3 bases are TGTGCCAGCAGCTTACGCAGGGGAGGGGCCAACGTCCTGACTTTC.